These T cell receptor beta chains were read from a single sample in a study of blood T cell repertoires in COVID-19. Assay used: immunoSEQ multiplex PCR; TCRdb lists only in-frame clones, some missing. The table lists 160,000 or so clones, approximately 90% of them singletons. Sequences were obtained from PBMCs or T cells enriched from blood (not recorded which). These receptors came from a woman aged 45-65 years who had recovered from COVID-19. The CDR3 runs from the conserved cysteine through the conserved F or W. Each record gives: CDR3 protein, CDR3 DNA, clone size, J gene, V gene, D gene. D genes are given only for firm matches. The size entry is marked missing in some rows and otherwise reads once, few, many or a size class.

CDR3: CASSLVGDTQYF
DNA: TGTGCCAGCAGCCTTGTCGGAGATACGCAGTATTTT
size: -
J: TRBJ2-3
V: TRBV11-2
D: -

CDR3: CATSREPQGGTEAFF
DNA: TGTGCCACCAGCAGAGAGCCACAGGGGGGTACTGAAGCTTTCTTT
size: -
J: TRBJ1-1
V: TRBV15
D: TRBD1

CDR3: CASSTQGNSPLHF
DNA: TGTGCCAGTAGTACGCAGGGAAATTCACCCCTCCACTTT
size: -
J: TRBJ1-6
V: TRBV19
D: -

CDR3: CASSLTEHNEQFF
DNA: TGTGCCAGCAGCCTGACAGAACACAATGAGCAGTTCTTC
size: -
J: TRBJ2-1
V: TRBV7-2
D: -

CDR3: CASSPRRGRSEKLFF
DNA: TGTGCCAGCAGTCCACGCAGGGGGCGAAGTGAAAAACTGTTTTTT
size: -
J: TRBJ1-4
V: TRBV7-2
D: TRBD1

CDR3: CASSEAQGTEAFF
DNA: TGTGCCAGCAGTGAGGCTCAGGGGACTGAAGCTTTCTTT
size: -
J: TRBJ1-1
V: TRBV25-1
D: -

CDR3: CASSSLSDRTKANYGYTF
DNA: TGTGCCAGCAGCTCACTTAGCGACAGGACCAAAGCTAACTATGGCTACACCTTC
size: -
J: TRBJ1-2
V: TRBV11-2
D: -

CDR3: CASSHEGERGVYNEQFF
DNA: TGCGCCAGCAGCCACGAGGGGGAGCGGGGCGTTTACAATGAGCAGTTCTTC
size: -
J: TRBJ2-1
V: TRBV4-1
D: -

CDR3: CASSLGGVSPDEQYF
DNA: TGCGCCAGCAGCCTAGGGGGAGTCAGTCCGGACGAGCAGTACTTC
size: -
J: TRBJ2-7
V: TRBV5-1
D: -

CDR3: CATSDPDGQSYGYTF
DNA: TGTGCCACCAGTGACCCTGACGGACAGTCCTATGGCTACACCTTC
size: -
J: TRBJ1-2
V: TRBV24-1
D: -

CDR3: CATSDPRTSGDPETQYF
DNA: TGTGCCACCAGTGATCCACGGACTAGCGGGGATCCCGAGACCCAGTACTTC
size: -
J: TRBJ2-5
V: TRBV24-1
D: TRBD2

CDR3: CASSPSGGPSNTIYF
DNA: TGTGCCAGCAGCCCTAGCGGGGGTCCCTCAAACACCATATATTTT
size: -
J: TRBJ1-3
V: TRBV7-2
D: -

CDR3: CASSPIRTWEGYTF
DNA: TGTGCCAGCAGCCCAATCCGGACTTGGGAGGGCTACACCTTC
size: -
J: TRBJ1-2
V: TRBV11-2
D: -

CDR3: CASSLAGGARFSGANVLTF
DNA: TGTGCCAGCAGCTTAGCAGGGGGAGCCCGTTTCTCTGGGGCCAACGTCCTGACTTTC
size: -
J: TRBJ2-6
V: TRBV7-8
D: -

CDR3: CASSRGQQGSLETQYF
DNA: TGTGCCAGCTCACGAGGCCAACAGGGATCTTTGGAGACCCAGTACTTC
size: -
J: TRBJ2-5
V: TRBV18
D: -

CDR3: CASSLSMDRANYGYTF
DNA: TGTGCCAGCAGTTTATCGATGGACAGGGCTAACTATGGCTACACCTTC
size: -
J: TRBJ1-2
V: TRBV27
D: TRBD1

CDR3: CASSLDRAEAFF
DNA: TGTGCCAGCAGCCTAGACAGGGCCGAAGCTTTCTTT
size: -
J: TRBJ1-1
V: TRBV6-5
D: TRBD1

CDR3: CASSFMGQGLETQYF
DNA: TGTGCCAGCAGCTTTATGGGACAGGGTTTAGAGACCCAGTACTTC
size: once
J: TRBJ2-5
V: TRBV11-3
D: TRBD1

CDR3: CASSGGLTEAFF
DNA: TGTGCCAGCTCGGGGGGGCTAACTGAAGCTTTCTTT
size: once
J: TRBJ1-1
V: TRBV18
D: -

CDR3: CASSPRGGDYEQYF
DNA: TGTGCCAGCAGTCCCCGCGGAGGGGACTACGAGCAGTACTTC
size: -
J: TRBJ2-7
V: TRBV27
D: -

CDR3: CSVWTIGYEQYF
DNA: TGCAGCGTTTGGACAATAGGCTACGAGCAGTACTTC
size: -
J: TRBJ2-7
V: TRBV29-1
D: -

CDR3: CAWSVSLKNTEAFF
DNA: TGTGCCTGGAGTGTGTCACTTAAGAACACTGAAGCTTTCTTT
size: -
J: TRBJ1-1
V: TRBV30
D: -

CDR3: CASSSAPGGNTEAFF
DNA: TGTGCCAGCAGCTCAGCGCCGGGGGGGAACACTGAAGCTTTCTTT
size: once
J: TRBJ1-1
V: TRBV7-2
D: -

CDR3: CASSQAGLAGGELFF
DNA: TGCGCCAGCAGCCAAGCCGGGCTAGCAGGCGGGGAGCTGTTTTTT
size: -
J: TRBJ2-2
V: TRBV4-3
D: -

CDR3: CASSLGQTGNEQYF
DNA: TGTGCCAGCAGCCTCGGACAGACCGGGAACGAGCAGTACTTC
size: -
J: TRBJ2-7
V: TRBV7-9
D: -

CDR3: CASSPDRGSSPLHF
DNA: TGTGCCAGCAGTCCCGACAGGGGAAGCTCACCCCTCCACTTT
size: -
J: TRBJ1-6
V: TRBV27
D: TRBD1

CDR3: CASSLRQGNEQYF
DNA: TGTGCCAGCAGCTTGAGACAGGGAAACGAGCAGTACTTC
size: -
J: TRBJ2-7
V: TRBV5-4
D: TRBD1